This paragraph reports one T cell receptor beta chain. The antigen remains unidentified. Repertoires were generated with immunoSEQ multiplex PCR, while TCRdb's copy carries only in-frame clones and drops some. The table has some 2,000,000 clones, roughly 95% seen once. These data come from a study of shared clonotypes between healthy human individuals. General study results and limits: Approximately 4.6% of naive CD4 clonotypes were common to a few donors.

The length of the CDR3 is 14 residues. Germline CDR1 SNHLY, CDR2 FYNNEI. The germline V and J ends were trimmed by 8 bases and 4 bases, with 15 bases remaining between them. This TCR came from a man between 18 and 29 years old in good health. The genes are TRBV2 and TRBJ1-3; D gene unclear. The specimen sequenced was naive CD4+ T cells sorted from blood. Sample subset: CD45RA+ positively selected. CDR3 in amino acids: CASSYPGQGNTIYF. The CDR3 bases are TGTGCCAGCTCTTATCCGGGCCAAGGAAACACCATATATTTT.